This T cell receptor beta chain was recorded in a study of blood T cell repertoires in COVID-19. Sequenced by immunoSEQ multiplex PCR; TCRdb stores in-frame clones only, minus some. The repertoire holds about 220,000 clones, with 85% to 90% as singletons. V lost 2 bases, J lost 5 bases, and 1 base stayed unmatched. This CDR3 spans 15 amino acids. Germline V gene sequence: CDR1 LGHNA, CDR2 YSLEER. What was sequenced was PBMCs or T cells enriched from blood (not recorded which). This clonotype was sampled from a man aged 25-40 years who had been exposed to COVID-19. This chain joins TRBV4-3 and TRBJ2-3; 13 bases are a match to TRBD2. The CDR3 DNA reads TGCGCCAGCAGCCAAAGGACTAGCGGGAGAGATACGCAGTATTTT. Translating it yields CASSQRTSGRDTQYF.